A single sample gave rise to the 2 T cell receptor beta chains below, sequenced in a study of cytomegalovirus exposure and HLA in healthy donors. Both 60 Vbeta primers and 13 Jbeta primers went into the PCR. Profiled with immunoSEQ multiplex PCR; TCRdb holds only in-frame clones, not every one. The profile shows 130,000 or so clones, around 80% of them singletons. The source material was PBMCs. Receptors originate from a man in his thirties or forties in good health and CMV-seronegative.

In DNA, the CDR3 is TGTGCCAGCAGGGGGGGGTTCAGCACGTCTAATCAGCCCCAGCATTTT. Protein sequence: CASRGGFSTSNQPQHF. The chain joins TRBV2 to TRBJ1-5; weak D call: TRBD1 (5 bases). The CDR3 is made up of 16 amino acids. Germline V lookup: CDR1 SNHLY, CDR2 FYNNEI. Trimming stripped 6 bases from V and 4 bases from J, with 19 bases between.

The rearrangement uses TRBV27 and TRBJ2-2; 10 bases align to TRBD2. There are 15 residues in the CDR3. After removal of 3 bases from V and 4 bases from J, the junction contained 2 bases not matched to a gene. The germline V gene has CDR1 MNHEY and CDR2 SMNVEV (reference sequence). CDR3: CASSLGLAFTGELFF. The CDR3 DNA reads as TGTGCCAGCAGTTTGGGACTAGCGTTCACCGGGGAGCTGTTTTTT.